Each of the 32 T cell receptor beta chains below was sequenced from the same sample in a study of beta chain features in type 1 diabetes. Study results and caveats: The study found moderately but significantly shorter TCRB CDR3s in all four CD4+ subsets of Type 1 diabetes patients.

Reverse transcribing all isolated RNA meant expressed TCRB transcripts were sequenced. Here immunoSEQ multiplex PCR was the method, and the copy in TCRdb shows in-frame clones only, minus some. The table records 300,000 to 400,000 clones, roughly 14% of them present only once. No antigens are known for them. The material sequenced was naive CD4+ T cells from blood. The source of these receptors is a woman between 18 and 30 years old with type 1 diabetes.

The table lists this clone with a few counts. The chain employs TRBV30 and TRBJ2-5; the D gene is possibly TRBD1 (6 bases). Between the trimmed V and J ends, which lost 1 base and 1 base, there was a span of 7 bases. The CDR3 covers 13 residues. Germline assignment: CDR1 GTSNPN and CDR2 SVGIG (reference sequence). CDR3 sequence: CAWSGQVQETQYF. CDR3 sequence (DNA): TGTGCCTGGAGTGGACAGGTCCAAGAGACCCAGTACTTC.

The genes are TRBV30 and TRBJ2-7; 12 bases are shared with TRBD2. V was clipped by 0 bases and J by 1 base; unmatched bases: 7. Per germline, CDR1 GTSNPN and CDR2 SVGIG (reference sequence). The CDR3 length is 17 residues. As DNA, the CDR3 is TGTGCCTGGAGTGTAATGTGGACTAGCGGGAAGTCCTACGAGCAGTACTTC. Its translation is CAWSVMWTSGKSYEQYF.

The table lists this clone with a few counts. The CDR3 DNA sequence: TGTGCCAGCAGAACCGGGACTAGCGGGAGGGCCTTGGATTTCTTC. Its translation: CASRTGTSGRALDFF. This chain links TRBV2 with TRBJ2-1, with TRBD2 matching over 16 bases. The length of the CDR3 is 15 residues. Trimming removed 6 bases from V and 16 bases from J; junction bases left unmatched: 12. Germline CDR1 SNHLY, CDR2 FYNNEI.

This clone occurred a few times. The chain recombines TRBV5-4 with TRBJ2-1, with D unresolved. The V end lost 3 bases, the J end lost 6 bases, and 28 bases lay between the germline ends. This CDR3 comprises 19 residues. In germline, CDR1 is SGHNT, CDR2 YYREEE (reference sequence). CDR3 residues: CASSSESGPRSISFNEQFF. CDR3 sequence (DNA): TGTGCCAGCAGCTCAGAGAGTGGGCCTCGGTCAATTTCTTTCAATGAGCAGTTCTTC.

The chain's CDR3 is CALPRESDTQYF. CDR3 sequence (DNA): TGTGCCCTCCCCCGGGAGTCAGATACGCAGTATTTT. The V gene is TRBV30, the J gene TRBJ2-3, with a weak D call TRBD2 (6 bases). V lost 8 bases and J lost 4, with 13 bases in between. This CDR3 has 12 residues. Germline CDR1 GTSNPN, CDR2 SVGIG (reference sequence).

The chain carries TRBV11-2 and TRBJ2-3, with 7 nucleotides matching TRBD1. V shed 5 bases and J 2 bases; nucleotides not matched to a gene: 7. The CDR3 is 15 residues long. The germline V gene has CDR1 SGHAT and CDR2 FQNNGV. This CDR3 reads CASSTRQGYTDTQYF. In nucleotides, the CDR3 is TGTGCCAGCAGCACCAGACAGGGCTACACAGATACGCAGTATTTT.

This clone was counted a few times. The chain has TRBV7-2 and TRBJ2-4; weak D call: TRBD1 (6 bases). Germline CDR1 is SGHTA and CDR2 is FQGNSA. The CDR3 covers 14 residues. V was trimmed by 6 bases and J by 2 bases, leaving 11 bases between them. This CDR3 reads CASSKDRTKNIQYF. The CDR3 DNA is TGTGCCAGCAGTAAAGACAGGACCAAAAACATTCAGTACTTC.

V is TRBV5-4 and J is TRBJ2-3; D is unresolved. Trimming removed 0 bases at V and 3 bases at J, with 11 bases between. Germline values: CDR1 SGHNT, CDR2 YYREEE (reference sequence). The CDR3 is made up of 15 amino acids. The CDR3 loop is CASSLDSRFTDTQYF. The DNA for the CDR3 is TGTGCCAGCAGCTTGGACAGCAGGTTTACAGATACGCAGTATTTT.

This clone was detected a few times. The J gene is TRBJ1-5, the V gene TRBV19, with TRBD1 identical over 7 bases. The CDR3 has 17 residues. J lost 0 bases, V lost 9 bases, and 14 bases had no gene match. Germline loops: CDR1 LNHDA, CDR2 SQIVND (reference sequence). Written as DNA, the CDR3 is TGTGCCAGCGAGGCACTCGGGACAGAGCTTAGCAATCAGCCCCAGCATTTT. It codes for CASEALGTELSNQPQHF.

This clone was detected a few times. DNA for the CDR3: TGTGCCAGCAGCCAGAGAGGACTAGCGGGAGCGTACACCGGGGAGCTGTTTTTT. Its translation: CASSQRGLAGAYTGELFF. The gene calls are TRBV5-4 and TRBJ2-2, with 13 bases fitting TRBD2. CDR1 is SGHNT, CDR2 YYREEE, per germline (reference sequence). The V segment lost 4 bases and the J segment 3 bases; nucleotides outside the gene matches: 9. There are 18 residues in the CDR3.

The rearrangement joins TRBV5-6 to TRBJ2-2; TRBD1 might be the D (6 bases). The germline V gene has CDR1 SGHDT and CDR2 YYEEEE. The CDR3 runs to 13 residues. The germline V and J ends were trimmed by 2 bases and 6 bases, with 8 bases remaining between them. The CDR3 loop reads CASSFRGPGELFF. In DNA form, the CDR3 reads TGTGCCAGCAGCTTCAGGGGTCCCGGGGAGCTGTTTTTT.

This sequence joins TRBV7-9 and TRBJ1-3; 9 bases agree with TRBD1. CDR1 and CDR2 from the germline V gene are SEHNR and FQNEAQ (reference sequence). There are 16 residues in the CDR3. The J segment lost 0 bases and the V segment lost 4 bases, leaving 4 bases of the junction unmatched. The CDR3 reads CASSSGQGLSGNTIYF. The CDR3 DNA sequence: TGTGCCAGCAGCTCCGGACAGGGGCTCTCTGGAAACACCATATATTTT.

This clone was counted between two and nine times. The V and J genes are TRBV5-1 and TRBJ2-5; D is unclear. Germline loops: CDR1 SGHRS, CDR2 YFSETQ. The CDR3 runs to 9 residues. CDR3: CARSETQYF. In DNA form, the CDR3 reads TGCGCACGGTCAGAGACCCAGTACTTC.

The genes are TRBV5-1 and TRBJ1-1; TRBD1 aligns across 9 bases. The CDR3 has 16 amino acids. CDR1 and CDR2 from the germline V gene are SGHRS and YFSETQ. V gave up 4 bases and J gave up 0 bases; unmatched junction bases: 7. This chain's CDR3 is CASSGGDREMNTEAFF. CDR3 nucleotide sequence: TGCGCCAGCAGCGGGGGGGACAGGGAGATGAACACTGAAGCTTTCTTT.

A few counts support this clone. The genes are TRBV2 and TRBJ2-7; TRBD2 agrees at 16 bases. CDR3 length: 17 residues. V shed 6 bases, J shed 9 bases, and the junction held 14 bases outside the gene matches. Germline values: CDR1 SNHLY, CDR2 FYNNEI. CDR3 region: CASRDGTSGRAASRQYF. The CDR3 DNA follows: TGTGCCAGCAGAGACGGGACTAGCGGGAGGGCCGCTAGTAGGCAGTACTTC.

This clone was counted between two and nine times. The genes are TRBV5-1 and TRBJ1-1, with 7 bases aligning to TRBD1. Germline CDR1 is SGHRS and CDR2 is YFSETQ. Trimming cost V 1 base and J 4 bases; bases outside gene matches: 10. The CDR3 has 16 amino acids. The CDR3 DNA follows: TGCGCCAGCAGCTTGTCCCCGCACACAGGGGTCACTGAAGCTTTCTTT. Amino acids: CASSLSPHTGVTEAFF. Full variable domain (missing parts from reference TRBV5-1 and TRBJ1-1): KAGVTQTPRYLIKTRGQQVTLSCSPISGHRSVSWYQQTPGQGLQFLFEYFSETQRNKGNFPGRFSGRQFSNSRSEMNVSTLELGDSALYLCASSLSPHTGVTEAFFGQGTRLTVV.

The chain joins TRBV11-2 to TRBJ1-1; possible D gene TRBD1, 5 bases. Germline loops: CDR1 SGHAT, CDR2 FQNNGV. The CDR3 is 13 residues long. V was trimmed by 6 bases and J by 4 bases, leaving 12 bases between them. The CDR3 spells CASSTRGGTEAFF. In DNA, the CDR3 is TGTGCCAGCAGTACTCGGGGGGGCACTGAAGCTTTCTTT.

This clone was observed a few times. The V gene is TRBV7-2, the J gene TRBJ2-1; a weak D match, TRBD2 (5 bases). Germline V CDR1 and CDR2: SGHTA, FQGNSA. This CDR3 has 13 residues. V shed 5 bases and J shed 5 bases, with 10 bases lying between them. In DNA, the CDR3 is TGTGCCAGCAGCAAAACTAGGAACAATGAGCAGTTCTTC. It is translated as CASSKTRNNEQFF. Based on the CDR3 plus reference TRBV7-2 and TRBJ2-1, the full variable domain is GAGVSQSPSNKVTEKGKDVELRCDPISGHTALYWYRQSLGQGLEFLIYFQGNSAPDKSGLPSDRFSAERTGGSVSTLTIQRTQQEDSAVYLCASSKTRNNEQFFGPGTRLTVL.

This clone has more than one count but fewer than ten. V and J are TRBV6-6 and TRBJ1-1; D gene unclear. The CDR3 is 12 amino acids. Germline CDR1 MNHNY, CDR2 SVGAGI (reference sequence). V shed 7 bases and J shed 1 base, with 7 bases lying between them. For the CDR3, the DNA is TGTGCCAGCACCCAATGGAACACTGAAGCTTTCTTT. Its protein is CASTQWNTEAFF.

The chain carries TRBV6-5 and TRBJ2-7; D perhaps matches TRBD1 (6 bases). Trimming took 4 bases from V and 3 from J, leaving 16 bases between them. Per the germline V gene, CDR1 is MNHEY and CDR2 is SVGAGI. This CDR3 has 15 residues. The CDR3 sequence: CASSSSSTGYYEQYF. The CDR3 nucleotides are TGTGCCAGCAGTTCCTCCTCAACAGGGTACTACGAGCAGTACTTC.

The sample holds a few counts of this clone. The chain uses TRBV30 and TRBJ1-2; D is unclear. Trimming left V 2 bases short and J 3 bases short, with 7 bases between. The CDR3 has 12 amino acids. Germline-derived CDR1 and CDR2 are GTSNPN and SVGIG (reference sequence). CDR3: CAWSWQYYGYTF. The CDR3 coding sequence is TGTGCCTGGAGTTGGCAGTACTATGGCTACACCTTC. The full variable domain, its missing parts supplied by reference TRBV30 and TRBJ1-2, is SQTIHQWPATLVQPVGSPLSLECTVEGTSNPNLYWYRQAAGRGLQLLFYSVGIGQISSEVPQNLSASRPQDRQFILSSKKLLLSDSGFYLCAWSWQYYGYTFGSGTRLTVV.

This clone was detected only a few times. The chain carries TRBV28 and TRBJ2-1, with TRBD2 matching over 9 bases. The CDR3 is made up of 15 amino acids. Germline loops: CDR1 MDHEN, CDR2 SYDVKM. V was clipped by 10 bases and J by 4 bases; unmatched bases: 11. In DNA, the CDR3 is TGTGCCACCTCAAAGTCTGCGGGAGGGTACAATGAGCAGTTCTTC. Its translation is CATSKSAGGYNEQFF.

Only a few counts were recorded for this clone. The chain is built from TRBV28 and TRBJ1-1, with a weak D call TRBD1 (5 bases). V shed 8 bases and J shed 4 bases, with 14 bases lying between them. CDR3 size: 13 residues. CDR1 MDHEN and CDR2 SYDVKM come from the germline V gene. As DNA, the CDR3 is TGTGCCAGCCTCTTCTCGGGGGGCACTGAAGCTTTCTTT. Protein product: CASLFSGGTEAFF.

V is TRBV7-2 and J is TRBJ2-1, with D possibly being TRBD1 (5 bases). Germline V lookup: CDR1 SGHTA, CDR2 FQGNSA. The CDR3 totals 16 residues. V lost 3 bases and J lost 9, with 21 bases in between. CDR3 sequence: CASSFYQQRQTREQFF. CDR3 DNA: TGTGCCAGCAGCTTTTACCAACAGAGACAGACCCGTGAGCAGTTCTTC.

The chain links TRBV30 to TRBJ2-3; tentative D call: TRBD1 (5 bases). This CDR3 is 12 amino acids long. The germline V and J ends were trimmed by 0 bases and 4 bases, with 5 bases remaining between them. Germline CDR1 GTSNPN, CDR2 SVGIG (reference sequence). This CDR3 is CAWSVQADTQYF. CDR3 DNA sequence: TGTGCCTGGAGTGTACAGGCAGATACGCAGTATTTT.

This clone was picked up a small number of times. The J gene is TRBJ2-6, the V gene TRBV5-1; TRBD1 matches 9 bases. Trimming at V came to 7 bases and at J to 0 bases, leaving 5 bases not matched to a gene. Per germline, CDR1 SGHRS and CDR2 YFSETQ. This CDR3 is built from 16 residues. CDR3: CASRGQGPSGANVLTF. For the CDR3, the DNA is TGCGCCAGCCGGGGACAGGGTCCCTCTGGGGCCAACGTCCTGACTTTC.

The chain couples TRBV6-6 to TRBJ2-1; D is unclear. Germline V CDR1 and CDR2: MNHNY, SVGAGI (reference sequence). V was trimmed by 9 bases and J by 0 bases, leaving 6 bases between them. The CDR3 is 12 amino acids. The CDR3 reads CASRDSYNEQFF. The CDR3 region has the DNA TGTGCCAGTCGCGACTCCTACAATGAGCAGTTCTTC.

The chain combines TRBV7-2 with TRBJ2-3, with 14 positions matching TRBD2. V was clipped by 4 bases and J by 4 bases; unmatched bases: 7. The CDR3 runs to 17 residues. CDR1 is SGHTA, CDR2 FQGNSA, per germline. The CDR3 sequence: CASSSLPGLAGADTQYF. The CDR3 DNA reads as TGTGCCAGCAGCTCGCTACCGGGACTAGCGGGAGCAGATACGCAGTATTTT.

A few counts support this clone. This chain links TRBV5-1 with TRBJ2-1; TRBD1 aligns across 11 bases. CDR1 is SGHRS, CDR2 YFSETQ, per germline. The CDR3 extends over 17 amino acids. With 0 bases clipped from V and 9 bases from J, the junction kept 11 bases outside the gene matches. The chain's CDR3 is CASSLELPDRGRGEQFF. DNA of the CDR3: TGCGCCAGCAGCTTGGAGTTACCGGACAGGGGGCGCGGTGAGCAGTTCTTC.

This clone has a handful of counts. J is TRBJ1-2 and V is TRBV18; D uncertain. CDR3 size: 13 residues. The V gene's germline CDR1 is KGHSH and CDR2 LQKENI. V lost 2 bases and J lost 6, with 10 bases in between. CDR3 residues: CASSPLTANGYTF. Written as DNA, the CDR3 is TGTGCCAGCTCACCATTAACAGCTAATGGCTACACCTTC.

In its sample, this clone was seen a few times. The rearrangement links TRBV15 to TRBJ2-1; D gene uncertain. Germline V gives CDR1 LNHNV, CDR2 YYDKDF (reference sequence). CDR3 length: 15 amino acids. V was clipped by 1 base and J by 0 bases, with 7 bases between them. The CDR3 DNA reads TGTGCCACCAGCAGAGTAGGAGTCTCCTACAATGAGCAGTTCTTC. Amino acids: CATSRVGVSYNEQFF.

The chain has TRBV7-2 and TRBJ2-1; 8 nucleotides agree with TRBD2. Trimming cost V 6 bases and J 4 bases; bases outside gene matches: 11. The CDR3 is 16 amino acids. Per the germline V gene, CDR1 is SGHTA and CDR2 is FQGNSA. This chain's CDR3 is CASRSTGTSGYNEQFF. DNA for the CDR3: TGTGCCAGCAGATCGACCGGGACTAGTGGGTACAATGAGCAGTTCTTC.